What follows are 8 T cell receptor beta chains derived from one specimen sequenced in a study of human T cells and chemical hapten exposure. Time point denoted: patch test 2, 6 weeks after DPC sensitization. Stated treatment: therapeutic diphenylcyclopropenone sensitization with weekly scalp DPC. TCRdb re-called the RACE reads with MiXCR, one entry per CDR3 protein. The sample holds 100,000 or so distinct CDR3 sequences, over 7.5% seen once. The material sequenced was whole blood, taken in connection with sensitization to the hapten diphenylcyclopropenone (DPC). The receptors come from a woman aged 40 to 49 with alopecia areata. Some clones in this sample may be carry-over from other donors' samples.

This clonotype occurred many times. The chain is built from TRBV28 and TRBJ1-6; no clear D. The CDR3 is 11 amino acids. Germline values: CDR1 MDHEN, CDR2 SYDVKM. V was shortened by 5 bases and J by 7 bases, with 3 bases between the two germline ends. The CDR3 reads CASSVNSPLHF. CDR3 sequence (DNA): TGTGCCAGCAGTGTGAATTCACCCCTCCACTTT. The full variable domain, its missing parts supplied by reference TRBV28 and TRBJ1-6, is DVKVTQSSRYLVKRTGEKVFLECVQDMDHENMFWYRQDPGLGLRLIYFSYDVKMKEKGDIPEGYSVSREKKERFSLILESASTNQTSMYLCASSVNSPLHFGNGTRLTVT.

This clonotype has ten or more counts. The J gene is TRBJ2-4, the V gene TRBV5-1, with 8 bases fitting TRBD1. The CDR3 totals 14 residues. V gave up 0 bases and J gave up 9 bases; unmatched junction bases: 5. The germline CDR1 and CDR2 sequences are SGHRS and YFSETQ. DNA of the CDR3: TGCGCCAGCAGCTTGGATCAGGGGGCGGTCATTCAGTACTTC. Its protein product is CASSLDQGAVIQYF.

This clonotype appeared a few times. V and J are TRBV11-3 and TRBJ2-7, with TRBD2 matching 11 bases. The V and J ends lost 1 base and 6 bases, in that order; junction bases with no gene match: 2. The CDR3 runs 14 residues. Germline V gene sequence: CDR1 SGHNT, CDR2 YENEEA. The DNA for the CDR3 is TGTGCCAGCAGCTTAGGGCTAGCGGGAGGCGAGCAGTACTTC. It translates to CASSLGLAGGEQYF.

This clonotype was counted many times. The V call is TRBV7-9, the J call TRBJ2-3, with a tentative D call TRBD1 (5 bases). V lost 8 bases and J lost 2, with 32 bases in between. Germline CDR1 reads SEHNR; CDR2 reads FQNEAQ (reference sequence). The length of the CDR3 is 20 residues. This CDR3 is CASYLTKMGQGKPNTDTQYF. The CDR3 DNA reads TGTGCCAGCTATCTCACCAAAATGGGGCAGGGCAAGCCGAACACAGATACGCAGTATTTT.

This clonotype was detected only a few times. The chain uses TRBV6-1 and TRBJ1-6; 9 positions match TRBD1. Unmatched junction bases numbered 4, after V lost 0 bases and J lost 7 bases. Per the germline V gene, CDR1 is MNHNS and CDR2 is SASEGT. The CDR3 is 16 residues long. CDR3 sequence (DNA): TGTGCCAGCAGTGAAGCTTACAGGGGGCCGAATTCACCCCTCCACTTT. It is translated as CASSEAYRGPNSPLHF.

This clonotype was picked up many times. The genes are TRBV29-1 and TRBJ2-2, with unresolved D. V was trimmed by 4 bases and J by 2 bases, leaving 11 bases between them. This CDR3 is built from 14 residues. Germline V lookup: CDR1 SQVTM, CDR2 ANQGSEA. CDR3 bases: TGCAGCGTTGTACTACAGATCAACACCGGGGAGCTGTTTTTT. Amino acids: CSVVLQINTGELFF.

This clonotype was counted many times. CDR3 residues: CASSEIGRALAEAFF. DNA of the CDR3: TGTGCCAGCAGTGAAATAGGCAGGGCATTAGCTGAAGCTTTCTTT. The genes are TRBV6-1 and TRBJ1-1; a weak D match, TRBD1 (5 bases). V dropped 2 bases and J dropped 6 bases, with 16 bases sitting between them. The germline V gene has CDR1 MNHNS and CDR2 SASEGT. CDR3 length: 15 residues.

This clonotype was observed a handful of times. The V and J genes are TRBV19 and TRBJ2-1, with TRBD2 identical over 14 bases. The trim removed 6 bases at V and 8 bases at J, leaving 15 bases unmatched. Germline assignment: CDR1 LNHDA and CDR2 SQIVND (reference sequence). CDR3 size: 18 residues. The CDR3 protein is CASSHGLAGGTLVDEQFF. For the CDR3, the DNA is TGTGCCAGTAGCCATGGACTAGCGGGAGGTACTTTAGTGGATGAGCAGTTCTTC.